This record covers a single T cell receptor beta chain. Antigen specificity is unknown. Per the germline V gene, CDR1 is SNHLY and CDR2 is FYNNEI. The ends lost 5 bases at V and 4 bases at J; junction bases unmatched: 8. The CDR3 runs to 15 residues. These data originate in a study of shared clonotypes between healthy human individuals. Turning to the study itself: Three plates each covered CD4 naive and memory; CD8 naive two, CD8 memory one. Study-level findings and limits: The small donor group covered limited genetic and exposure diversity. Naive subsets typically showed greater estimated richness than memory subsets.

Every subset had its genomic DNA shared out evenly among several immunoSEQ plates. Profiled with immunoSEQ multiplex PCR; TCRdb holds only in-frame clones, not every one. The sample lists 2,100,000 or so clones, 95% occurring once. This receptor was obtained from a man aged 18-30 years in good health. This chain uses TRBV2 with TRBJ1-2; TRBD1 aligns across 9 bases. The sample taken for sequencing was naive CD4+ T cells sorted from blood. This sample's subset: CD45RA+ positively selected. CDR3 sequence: CASSPDRGPTYGYTF. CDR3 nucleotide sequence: TGTGCCAGCAGTCCGGACAGGGGCCCTACCTATGGCTACACCTTC.